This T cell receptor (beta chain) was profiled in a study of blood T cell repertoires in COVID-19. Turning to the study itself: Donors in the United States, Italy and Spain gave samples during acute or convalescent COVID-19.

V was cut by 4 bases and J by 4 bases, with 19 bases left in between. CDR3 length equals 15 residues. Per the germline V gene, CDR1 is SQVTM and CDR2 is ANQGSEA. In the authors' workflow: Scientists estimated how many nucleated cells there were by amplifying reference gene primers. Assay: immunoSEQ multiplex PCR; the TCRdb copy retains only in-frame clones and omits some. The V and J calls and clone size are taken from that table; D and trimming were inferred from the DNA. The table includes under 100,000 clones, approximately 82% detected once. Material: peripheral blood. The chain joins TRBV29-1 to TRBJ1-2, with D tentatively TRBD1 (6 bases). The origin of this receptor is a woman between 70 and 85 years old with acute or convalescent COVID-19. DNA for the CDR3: TGCAGCGTTGTAAGGGTGGGGGCTTTCGGCTATGGCTACACCTTC. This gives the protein CSVVRVGAFGYGYTF.